This TCR beta chain was sequenced during a study of T cell responses to AZD1222 COVID-19 vaccine. Study background: Pooled in the analysis were second doses at about 4 or about 12 weeks. Study findings and constraints: At baseline, seropositivity was found in only 5 to 7 AZD1222 recipients. Sampled repertoires all dated from after the peak T cell response. Females made up more of the donors, who were largely white British, and clonal diversity may have come out too low.

V gave up 5 bases and J gave up 3 bases, with 14 bases separating them. This CDR3 is built from 15 residues. CDR1 MNHEY and CDR2 SVGAGI come from the germline V gene. Assay: immunoSEQ multiplex PCR; the TCRdb copy retains only in-frame clones and omits some. Of about 85,000 clones listed, roughly nine tenths are singletons. Concerning this clone itself: Its antigen is unidentified.

The chain recombines TRBV6-5 with TRBJ1-3; maybe TRBD1 (5 bases). The sequence was collected from an adult in good health. The sample was peripheral blood, taken on day 0 of AZD1222 vaccination. The CDR3 sequence: CASSTPSGGGNTIYF. As DNA, the CDR3 is TGTGCCAGCAGTACCCCCTCCGGGGGTGGAAACACCATATATTTT.